This T cell receptor beta chain emerged from a study of blood T cells in healthy people across ages. As regards this clonotype: The antigen is undetermined.

The authors ran a second PCR of about 7 to 11 cycles using a sample-barcoded 5' primer and a J-beta primer mix. Via MiXCR, TCRdb re-called the 5' RACE reads, giving one row per CDR3 protein. This repertoire shows about 760,000 distinct CDR3 sequences, around 50% found once; its top ten account for under 30%. General study results and limits: Among long-lived donors, naive CD4+ cells were more numerous and diversity higher than in aged donors.

The CDR3 loop spans 16 amino acids. V was pared by 0 bases and J by 7 bases, with 6 bases of the junction left unmatched. The germline V gene encodes CDR1 MNHGY and CDR2 SVAAGI. Source material: blood. The receptor's source is a middle-aged man in good health. The chain links TRBV6-9 to TRBJ2-3; 11 nucleotides line up with TRBD2. CDR3 sequence (DNA): TGTGCCAGCAGTTATTCGACTAGCGGGACAGATCATACGCAGTATTTT. Its protein product is CASSYSTSGTDHTQYF.